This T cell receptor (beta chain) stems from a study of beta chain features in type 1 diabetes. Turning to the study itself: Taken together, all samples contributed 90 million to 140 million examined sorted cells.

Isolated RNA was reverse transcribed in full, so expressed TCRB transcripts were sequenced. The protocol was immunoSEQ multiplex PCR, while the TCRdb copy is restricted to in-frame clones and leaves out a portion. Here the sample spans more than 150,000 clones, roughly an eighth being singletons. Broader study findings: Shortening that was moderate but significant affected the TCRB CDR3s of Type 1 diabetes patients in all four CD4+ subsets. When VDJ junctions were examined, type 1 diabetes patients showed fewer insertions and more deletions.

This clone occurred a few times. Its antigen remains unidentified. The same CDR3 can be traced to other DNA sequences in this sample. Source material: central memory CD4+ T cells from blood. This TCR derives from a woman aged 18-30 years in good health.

The CDR3 reads CASSRRDRAAEQYF. CDR3 DNA: TGTGCCAGTAGCCGCCGGGACAGGGCTGCCGAGCAGTACTTC. The rearrangement links TRBV19 to TRBJ2-7; 9 nucleotides agree with TRBD1. CDR1 LNHDA and CDR2 SQIVND come from the germline V gene (reference sequence). This CDR3 is built from 14 residues. V gave up 6 bases and J gave up 6 bases; unmatched junction bases: 9.